This T cell receptor beta chain stems from a study of shared clonotypes between healthy human individuals. General study findings and limits: Rarefaction gave evidence that sorted-subset sequencing remained incomplete despite large depth. The genetic and exposure-history diversity represented was limited by few donors.

The germline V gene has CDR1 SQVTM and CDR2 ANQGSEA. The CDR3 has 14 residues. The trim removed 4 bases at V and 4 bases at J, leaving 6 bases unmatched. This clone was observed a handful of times. What it binds is not known. Authors' methods: From ImmunoSEQ came sequences covering only the junction and carrying no quality scores, so filtering differed. Clones were sequenced by immunoSEQ multiplex PCR, and TCRdb holds only the in-frame ones, with some missing. For V, J and clone size, that table is used; D and trimming come from the DNA. The table has about 2.3 million clones, roughly 90% seen once. The TCR sequence derives from a man between 18 and 29 years old in good health. Some clones in this sample may be carry-over from other donors' samples. This chain joins TRBV29-1 and TRBJ1-2; TRBD1 aligns across 10 bases. Sequenced sample: naive CD4+ T cells from PBMCs. Subset indicated: CD45RA+ positively selected. CDR3 sequence: CSVGDRGNVYGYTF. CDR3 DNA: TGCAGCGTTGGGGACAGGGGTAACGTCTATGGCTACACCTTC. Full variable domain (missing parts from reference TRBV29-1 and TRBJ1-2): SAVISQKPSRDICQRGTSLTIQCQVDSQVTMMFWYRQQPGQSLTLIATANQGSEATYESGFVIDKFPISRPNLTFSTLTVSNMSPEDSSIYLCSVGDRGNVYGYTFGSGTRLTVV.